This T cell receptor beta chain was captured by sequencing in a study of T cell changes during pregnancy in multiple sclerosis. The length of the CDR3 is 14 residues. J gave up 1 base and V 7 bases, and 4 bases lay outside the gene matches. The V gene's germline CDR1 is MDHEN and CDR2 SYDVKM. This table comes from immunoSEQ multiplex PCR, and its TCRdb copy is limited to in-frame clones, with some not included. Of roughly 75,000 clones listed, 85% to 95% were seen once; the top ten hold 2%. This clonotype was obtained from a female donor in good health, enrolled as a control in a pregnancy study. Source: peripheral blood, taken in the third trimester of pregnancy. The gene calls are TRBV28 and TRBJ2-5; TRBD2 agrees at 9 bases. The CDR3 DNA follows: TGTGCCAGCAAGGCGGGAGGGCCCCAAGAGACCCAGTACTTC. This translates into CASKAGGPQETQYF.